This T cell receptor beta chain was documented in a study of cytomegalovirus exposure and HLA in healthy donors. Notes on this clone: Its target is not known.

PCR amplification relied on 60 Vbeta primers (plus 13 Jbeta primers). Libraries were prepared by immunoSEQ multiplex PCR; TCRdb keeps only in-frame clonotypes and omits some of them. The sample lists approximately 200,000 clones, 75% to 80% occurring once. The V end was cut by 4 bases, the J end by 0 bases, with 6 bases between. The germline V gene encodes CDR1 MNHEY and CDR2 SMNVEV (reference sequence). The CDR3 is made up of 13 amino acids. General observations from the study: Common viral pathogens (according to a later analysis) appeared linked to several of the most significant clusters. In a later analysis, HLA-associated beta chains showed higher expansion and lower generation probabilities than comparable chains. Apart from CMV serostatus, no immune exposure information was available. For presence/absence analyses, sequencing depth was assumed to be roughly uniform across donors.

Sequencing was done on a sample of PBMCs. The chain carries TRBV27 and TRBJ1-1; no definite D call. This clonotype originated in a woman aged 25 to 39 in good health and CMV-seropositive. CDR3: CASSWALNTEAFF. CDR3 sequence (DNA): TGTGCCAGCAGTTGGGCACTGAACACTGAAGCTTTCTTT.